This T cell receptor (beta chain) emerged from a study of T cell responses to AZD1222 COVID-19 vaccine. TCRdb's copy holds only in-frame clones and misses some; the assay was immunoSEQ multiplex PCR. This repertoire shows 40,000 to 60,000 clones, just over 85% found once; its top ten account for 6% to 7%. Germline V gene data show CDR1 as SGHDN and CDR2 as FVKESK. V shed 3 bases, J shed 2 bases, and the junction held 3 bases outside the gene matches. This CDR3 is built from 14 residues. General study points: CD4 TCRs linked to vaccination spanned spike, dominating at 160-218 and 743-854.

With regard to this clone: Antigen specificity is unknown.

The input for sequencing was peripheral blood, taken 28 days after the second AZD1222 dose. This receptor was identified in an adult who received the AZD1222 COVID-19 vaccine. The chain employs TRBV14 and TRBJ2-7; 8 positions agree with TRBD1. The CDR3: CASSHPQGAYEQYF. The CDR3 region has the DNA TGTGCCAGCAGCCACCCACAGGGGGCCTACGAGCAGTACTTC.